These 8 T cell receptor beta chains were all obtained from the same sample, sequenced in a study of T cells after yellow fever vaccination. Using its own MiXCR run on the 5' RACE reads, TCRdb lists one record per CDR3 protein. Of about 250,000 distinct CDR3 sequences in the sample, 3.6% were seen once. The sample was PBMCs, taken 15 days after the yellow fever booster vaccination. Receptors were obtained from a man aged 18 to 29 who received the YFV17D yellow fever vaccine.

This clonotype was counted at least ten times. The CDR3 bases are TGTGCCAGCAGCCAAGTTGGGGTCAATGAGCAGTTCTTC. Encoded protein: CASSQVGVNEQFF. The chain couples TRBV3-1 to TRBJ2-1; D not certain. Germline V lookup: CDR1 LGHDT, CDR2 YNNKEL (reference sequence). The length of the CDR3 is 13 residues. With 1 base removed from V and 6 bases from J, the gap between germline ends came to 7 bases.

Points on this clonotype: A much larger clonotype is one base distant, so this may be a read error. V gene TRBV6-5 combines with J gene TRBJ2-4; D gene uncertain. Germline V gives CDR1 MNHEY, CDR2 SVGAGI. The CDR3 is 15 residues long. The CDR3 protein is CASSPIQLAKYIQYF. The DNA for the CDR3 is TGTGCCAGCAGTCCAATCCAGTTAGCCAAATACATTCAGTACTTC.

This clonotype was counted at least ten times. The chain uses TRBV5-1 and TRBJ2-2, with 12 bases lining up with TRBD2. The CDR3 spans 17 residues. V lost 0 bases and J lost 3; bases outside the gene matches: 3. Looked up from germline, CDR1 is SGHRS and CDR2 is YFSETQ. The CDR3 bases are TGCGCCAGCAGCTTGGCTAGCGGGGGGGCCGACACCGGGGAGCTGTTTTTT. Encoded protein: CASSLASGGADTGELFF.

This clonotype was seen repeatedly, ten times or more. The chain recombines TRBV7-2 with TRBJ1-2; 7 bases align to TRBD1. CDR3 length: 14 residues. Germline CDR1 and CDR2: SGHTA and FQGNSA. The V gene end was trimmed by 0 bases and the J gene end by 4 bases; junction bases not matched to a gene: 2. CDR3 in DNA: TGTGCCAGCAGCTTAGCGGCAGGGGGCTATGGCTACACCTTC. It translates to CASSLAAGGYGYTF. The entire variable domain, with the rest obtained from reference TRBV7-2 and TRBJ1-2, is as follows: GAGVSQSPSNKVTEKGKDVELRCDPISGHTALYWYRQSLGQGLEFLIYFQGNSAPDKSGLPSDRFSAERTGGSVSTLTIQRTQQEDSAVYLCASSLAAGGYGYTFGSGTRLTVV.

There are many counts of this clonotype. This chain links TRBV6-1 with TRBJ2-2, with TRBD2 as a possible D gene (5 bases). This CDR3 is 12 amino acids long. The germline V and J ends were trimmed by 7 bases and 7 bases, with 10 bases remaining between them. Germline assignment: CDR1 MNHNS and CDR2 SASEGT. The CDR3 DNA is TGTGCCAGCATCCGGGAACACGGGGAGCTGTTTTTT. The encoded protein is CASIREHGELFF.

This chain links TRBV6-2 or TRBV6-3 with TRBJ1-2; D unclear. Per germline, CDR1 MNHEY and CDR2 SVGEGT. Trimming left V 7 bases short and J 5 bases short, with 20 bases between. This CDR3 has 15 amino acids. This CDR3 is CASNSDWDDPYGYTF. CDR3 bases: TGTGCCAGCAACTCCGACTGGGATGACCCTTATGGCTACACCTTC.

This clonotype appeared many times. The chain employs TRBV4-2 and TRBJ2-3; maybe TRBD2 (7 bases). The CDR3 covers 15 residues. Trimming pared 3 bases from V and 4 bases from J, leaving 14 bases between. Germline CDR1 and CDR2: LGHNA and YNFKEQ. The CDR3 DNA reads TGTGCCAGCAGCCACCCCCGGGGGGCCGCAGATACGCAGTATTTT. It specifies CASSHPRGAADTQYF.

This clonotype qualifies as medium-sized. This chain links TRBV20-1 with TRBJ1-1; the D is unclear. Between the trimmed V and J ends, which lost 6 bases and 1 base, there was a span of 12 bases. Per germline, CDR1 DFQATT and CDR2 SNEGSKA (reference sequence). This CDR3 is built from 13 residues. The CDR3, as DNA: TGCAGTGCCCCCAGTGTGGCGAACACTGAAGCTTTCTTT. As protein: CSAPSVANTEAFF.